This entry concerns a single TCR beta chain. In germline, CDR1 is GTSNPN, CDR2 SVGIG (reference sequence). V was clipped by 0 bases and J by 1 base, with 6 bases between them. This CDR3 contains 13 residues. The record originates from a study of CD8+ T cells in alopecia areata. About the research overall: Scalp area affected, as a percentage, set the severity score of treated patients.

Treatment reported: oral pan-JAK inhibitor, 5-10 mg twice daily. Sequencing templates came from extracted RNA that was reverse transcribed into cDNA. Sequenced by immunoSEQ multiplex PCR; TCRdb stores in-frame clones only, minus some. The sample records over 120,000 clones, 54% being singletons. Sequencing was performed on CD8+ T cells sorted from blood, taken at week 4, from a patient treated with tofacitinib. The rearrangement links TRBV30 to TRBJ1-1; D unresolved. This TCR derives from a human donor with alopecia areata. This CDR3 is CAWSVISNTEAFF. The CDR3 bases are TGTGCCTGGAGTGTAATCTCGAACACTGAAGCTTTCTTT.